This T cell receptor (beta chain) appears in the sequencing data of a study of blood T cell repertoires in COVID-19. Study details: Some COVID-19 samples were acute and others convalescent; all came from the United States, Italy and Spain. T cells, B-cell-depleted T cells, or PBMCs provided the cDNA or gDNA that served as material.

Those enrolled, adults aged about 18 to 89 years, came from some 25 US areas. Original processing notes: Reference gene primer amplification in the assay estimated nucleated cell counts. Produced via immunoSEQ multiplex PCR; TCRdb's table is partial and in-frame only. That table is the source of V, J and clone size, and D and trimming were worked out from the DNA. The repertoire has 500,000 or so clones, approximately 86% of them found once; the top ten carry 0.7%. V shed 7 bases and J 6 bases; nucleotides not matched to a gene: 14. The CDR3 spans 15 residues. Germline CDR1 reads MRHNA; CDR2 reads SNTAGT.

This TCR derives from a woman aged 18 to 35 who had recovered from COVID-19. Sequencing input: PBMCs or T cells enriched from blood (not recorded which). V usage is TRBV6-4 and J usage is TRBJ1-2, with 7 positions matching TRBD1. In nucleotides, the CDR3 is TGTGCCAGCACCACACGGGACAGCCTCCCCCATGGCTACACCTTC. Its translation is CASTTRDSLPHGYTF.